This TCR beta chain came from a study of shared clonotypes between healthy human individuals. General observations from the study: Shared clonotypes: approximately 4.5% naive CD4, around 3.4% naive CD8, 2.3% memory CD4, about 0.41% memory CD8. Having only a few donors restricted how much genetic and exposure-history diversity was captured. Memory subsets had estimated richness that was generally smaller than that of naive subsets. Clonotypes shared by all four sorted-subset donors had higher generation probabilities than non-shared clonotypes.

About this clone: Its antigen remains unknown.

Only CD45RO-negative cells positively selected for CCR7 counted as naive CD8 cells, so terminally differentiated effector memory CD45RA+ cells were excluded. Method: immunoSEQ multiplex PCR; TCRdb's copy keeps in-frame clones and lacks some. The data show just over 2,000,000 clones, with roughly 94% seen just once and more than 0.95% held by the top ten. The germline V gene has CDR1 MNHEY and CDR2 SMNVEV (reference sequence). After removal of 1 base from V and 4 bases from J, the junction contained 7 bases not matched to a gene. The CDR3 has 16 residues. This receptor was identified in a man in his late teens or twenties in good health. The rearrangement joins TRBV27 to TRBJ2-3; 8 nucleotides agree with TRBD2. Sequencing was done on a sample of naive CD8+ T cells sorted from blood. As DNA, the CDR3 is TGTGCCAGCAGTTTATTAGCGGGGTACGATTCAGATACGCAGTATTTT. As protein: CASSLLAGYDSDTQYF.